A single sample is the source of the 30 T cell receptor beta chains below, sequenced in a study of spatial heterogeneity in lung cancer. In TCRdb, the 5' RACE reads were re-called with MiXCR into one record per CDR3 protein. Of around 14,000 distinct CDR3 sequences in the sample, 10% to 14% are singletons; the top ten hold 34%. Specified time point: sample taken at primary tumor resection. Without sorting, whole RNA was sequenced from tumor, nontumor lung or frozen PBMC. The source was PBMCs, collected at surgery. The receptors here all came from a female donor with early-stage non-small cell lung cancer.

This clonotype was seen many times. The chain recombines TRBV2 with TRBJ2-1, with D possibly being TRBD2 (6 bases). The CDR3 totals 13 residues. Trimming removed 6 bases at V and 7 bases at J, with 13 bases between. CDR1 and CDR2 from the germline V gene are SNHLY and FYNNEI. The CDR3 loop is CASSRDSRNEQFF. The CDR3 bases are TGTGCCAGCAGCCGGGACTCCCGGAATGAGCAGTTCTTC. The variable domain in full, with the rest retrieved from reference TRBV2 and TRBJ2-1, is EPEVTQTPSHQVTQMGQEVILRCVPISNHLYFYWYRQILGQKVEFLVSFYNNEISEKSEIFDDQFSVERPDGSNFTLKIRSTKLEDSAMYFCASSRDSRNEQFFGPGTRLTVL.

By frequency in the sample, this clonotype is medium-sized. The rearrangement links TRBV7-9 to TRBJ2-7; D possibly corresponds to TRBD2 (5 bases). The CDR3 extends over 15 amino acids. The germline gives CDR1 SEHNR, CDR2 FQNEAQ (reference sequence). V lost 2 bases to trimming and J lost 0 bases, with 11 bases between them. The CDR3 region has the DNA TGTGCCAGCAGCTTAAGAGGGCAGAACTCCTACGAGCAGTACTTC. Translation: CASSLRGQNSYEQYF.

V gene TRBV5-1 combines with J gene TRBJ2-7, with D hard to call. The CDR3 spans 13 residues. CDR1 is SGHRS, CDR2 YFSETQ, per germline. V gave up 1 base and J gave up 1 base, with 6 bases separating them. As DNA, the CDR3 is TGCGCCAGCAGCTTGATGGGATCCTACGAGCAGTACTTC. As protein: CASSLMGSYEQYF.

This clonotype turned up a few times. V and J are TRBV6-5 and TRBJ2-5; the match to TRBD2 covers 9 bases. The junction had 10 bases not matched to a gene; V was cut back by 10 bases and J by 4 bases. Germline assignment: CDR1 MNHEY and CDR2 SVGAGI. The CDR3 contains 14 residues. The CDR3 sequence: CATAAGGPGETQYF. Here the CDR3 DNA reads TGTGCCACGGCTGCGGGGGGGCCGGGAGAGACCCAGTACTTC.

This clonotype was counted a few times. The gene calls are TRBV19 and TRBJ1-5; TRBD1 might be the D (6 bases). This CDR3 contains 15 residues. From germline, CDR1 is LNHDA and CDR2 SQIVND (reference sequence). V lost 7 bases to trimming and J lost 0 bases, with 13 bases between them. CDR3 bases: TGTGCCAGTAAGAAGACAGGAGATAGCAATCAGCCCCAGCATTTT. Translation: CASKKTGDSNQPQHF.

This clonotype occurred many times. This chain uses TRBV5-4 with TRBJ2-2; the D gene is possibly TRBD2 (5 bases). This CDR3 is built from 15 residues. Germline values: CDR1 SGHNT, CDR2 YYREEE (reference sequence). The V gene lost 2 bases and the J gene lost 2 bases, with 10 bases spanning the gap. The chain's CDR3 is CASSLRAANTGELFF. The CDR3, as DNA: TGTGCCAGCAGCTTAAGAGCGGCCAACACCGGGGAGCTGTTTTTT.

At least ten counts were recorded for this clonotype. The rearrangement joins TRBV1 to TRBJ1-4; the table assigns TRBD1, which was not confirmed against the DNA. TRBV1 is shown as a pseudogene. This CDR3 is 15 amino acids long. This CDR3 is CTSSPLGGREKKLFF. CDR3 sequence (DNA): TGCACCAGCAGCCCACTGGGGGGGCGCGAGAAAAAACTGTTTTTT.

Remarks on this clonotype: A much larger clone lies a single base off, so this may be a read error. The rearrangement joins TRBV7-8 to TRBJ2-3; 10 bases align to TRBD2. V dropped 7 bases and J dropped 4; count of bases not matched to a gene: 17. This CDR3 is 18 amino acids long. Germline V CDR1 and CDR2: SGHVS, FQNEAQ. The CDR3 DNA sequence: TGTGCCAGCACCGGACTAGCGGTGGGCAAGGCCCTTGCAGATACGCAGTATTTT. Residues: CASTGLAVGKALADTQYF.

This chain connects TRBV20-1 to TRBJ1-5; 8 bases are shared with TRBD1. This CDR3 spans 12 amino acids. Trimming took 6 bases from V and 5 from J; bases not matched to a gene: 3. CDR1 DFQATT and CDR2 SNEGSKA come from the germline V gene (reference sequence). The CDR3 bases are TGCAGTGCCCAGGGGGCTGATCAGCCCCAGCATTTT. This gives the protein CSAQGADQPQHF.

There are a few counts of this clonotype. The CDR3 loop is CSARAAGTGVREQYF. CDR3 nucleotide sequence: TGCAGTGCTAGGGCTGCCGGGACAGGGGTGAGGGAGCAGTACTTC. This chain links TRBV20-1 with TRBJ2-7; TRBD1 matches at 10 bases. V was pared by 3 bases and J by 7 bases, with 12 bases of the junction left unmatched. There are 15 residues in the CDR3. CDR1 DFQATT and CDR2 SNEGSKA come from the germline V gene (reference sequence).

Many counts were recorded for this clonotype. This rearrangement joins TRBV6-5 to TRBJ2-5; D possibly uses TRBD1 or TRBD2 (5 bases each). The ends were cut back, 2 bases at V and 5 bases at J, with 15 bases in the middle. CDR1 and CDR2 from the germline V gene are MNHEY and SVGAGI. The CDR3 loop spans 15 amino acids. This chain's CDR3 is CASSYASRGEETQYF. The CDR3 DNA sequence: TGTGCCAGCAGTTACGCATCCCGGGGCGAGGAGACCCAGTACTTC.

The CDR3 reads CASSVGGAGTEAFF. The CDR3 DNA is TGTGCCAGCAGCGTAGGGGGTGCTGGAACTGAAGCTTTCTTT. The J gene is TRBJ1-1, the V gene TRBV9; no firm D call. CDR3 length equals 14 residues. The germline V gene encodes CDR1 SGDLS and CDR2 YYNGEE. Between the trimmed V and J ends, which lost 0 bases and 5 bases, there was a span of 11 bases.

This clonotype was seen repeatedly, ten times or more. The CDR3 region is CASGPGTGVNTEAFF. The DNA of the CDR3 is TGTGCTAGTGGTCCCGGAACAGGGGTCAACACTGAAGCTTTCTTT. V gene TRBV12-5 combines with J gene TRBJ1-1; 7 nucleotides align to TRBD1. CDR1 is LGHNT, CDR2 FRNRAP, per germline. The CDR3 loop spans 15 amino acids. After removal of 5 bases from V and 2 bases from J, the junction contained 8 bases not matched to a gene.

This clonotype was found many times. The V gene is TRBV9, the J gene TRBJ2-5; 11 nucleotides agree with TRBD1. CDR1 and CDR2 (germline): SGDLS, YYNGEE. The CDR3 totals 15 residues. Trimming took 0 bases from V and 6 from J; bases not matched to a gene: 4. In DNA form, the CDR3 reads TGTGCCAGCAGCGTAGGGACAGGGGGCGGGAAGACCCAGTACTTC. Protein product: CASSVGTGGGKTQYF. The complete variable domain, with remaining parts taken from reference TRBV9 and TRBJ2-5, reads DSGVTQTPKHLITATGQRVTLRCSPRSGDLSVYWYQQSLDQGLQFLIQYYNGEERAKGNILERFSAQQFPDLHSELNLSSLELGDSALYFCASSVGTGGGKTQYFGPGTRLLVL.

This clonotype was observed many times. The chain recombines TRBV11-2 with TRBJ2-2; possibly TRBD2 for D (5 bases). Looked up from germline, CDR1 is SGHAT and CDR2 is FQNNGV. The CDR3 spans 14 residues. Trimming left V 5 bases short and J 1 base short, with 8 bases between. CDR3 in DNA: TGTGCCAGCAGCATTCGGGGGAACACCGGGGAGCTGTTTTTT. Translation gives CASSIRGNTGELFF.

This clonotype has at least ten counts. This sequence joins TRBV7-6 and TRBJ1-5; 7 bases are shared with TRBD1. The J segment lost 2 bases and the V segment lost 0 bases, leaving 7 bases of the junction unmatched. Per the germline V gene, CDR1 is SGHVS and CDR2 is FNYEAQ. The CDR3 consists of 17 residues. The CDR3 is CASSLAAGTEGNQPQHF. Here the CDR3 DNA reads TGTGCCAGCAGCTTAGCCGCCGGGACAGAAGGCAATCAGCCCCAGCATTTT. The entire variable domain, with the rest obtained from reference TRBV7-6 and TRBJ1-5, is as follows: GAGVSQSPRYKVTKRGQDVALRCDPISGHVSLYWYRQALGQGPEFLTYFNYEAQQDKSGLPNDRFSAERPEGSISTLTIQRTEQRDSAMYRCASSLAAGTEGNQPQHFGDGTRLSIL.

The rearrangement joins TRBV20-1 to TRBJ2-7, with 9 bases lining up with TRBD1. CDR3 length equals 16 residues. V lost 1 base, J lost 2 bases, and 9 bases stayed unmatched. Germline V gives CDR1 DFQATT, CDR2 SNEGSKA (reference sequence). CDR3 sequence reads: CSARGLGTGNPYEQYF. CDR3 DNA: TGCAGTGCTAGAGGACTTGGGACAGGGAATCCCTACGAGCAGTACTTC.

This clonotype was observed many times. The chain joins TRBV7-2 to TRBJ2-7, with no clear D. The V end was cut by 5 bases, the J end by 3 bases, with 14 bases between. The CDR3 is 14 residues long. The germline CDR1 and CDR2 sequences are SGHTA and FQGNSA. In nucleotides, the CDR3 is TGTGCCAGCAGCCGCTGGACGGCTGACTACGAGCAGTACTTC. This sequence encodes CASSRWTADYEQYF.

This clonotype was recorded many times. This chain's CDR3 is CASSLSESTPLHF. CDR3 nucleotide sequence: TGTGCCAGCAGCTTATCTGAGAGTACACCCCTCCACTTT. The chain joins TRBV7-9 to TRBJ1-6; no reliable D call. The CDR3 runs 13 residues. CDR1 SEHNR and CDR2 FQNEAQ come from the germline V gene (reference sequence). Trimming removed 2 bases from V and 11 bases from J, with 10 bases in between.

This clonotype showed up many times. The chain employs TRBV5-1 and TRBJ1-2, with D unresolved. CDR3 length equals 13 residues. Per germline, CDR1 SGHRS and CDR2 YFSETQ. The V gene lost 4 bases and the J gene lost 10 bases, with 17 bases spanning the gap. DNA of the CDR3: TGCGCCAGCAGCGAAACAGTTACGGGTAACTACACCTTC. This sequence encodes CASSETVTGNYTF.

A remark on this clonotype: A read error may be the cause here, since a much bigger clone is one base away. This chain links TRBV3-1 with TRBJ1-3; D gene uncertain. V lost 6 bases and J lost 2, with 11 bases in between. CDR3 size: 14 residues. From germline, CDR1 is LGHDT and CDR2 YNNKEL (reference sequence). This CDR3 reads CASRPEGTGNTIYF. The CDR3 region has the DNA TGTGCCAGCAGACCCGAAGGGACTGGAAACACCATATATTTT. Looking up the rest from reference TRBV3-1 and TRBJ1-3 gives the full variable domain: DTAVSQTPKYLVTQMGNDKSIKCEQNLGHDTMYWYKQDSKKFLKIMFSYNNKELIINETVPNRFSPKSPDKAHLNLHINSLELGDSAVYFCASRPEGTGNTIYFGEGSWLTVV.

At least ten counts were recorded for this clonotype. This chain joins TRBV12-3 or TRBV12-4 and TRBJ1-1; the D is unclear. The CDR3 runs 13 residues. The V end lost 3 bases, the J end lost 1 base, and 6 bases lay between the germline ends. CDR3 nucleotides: TGTGCCAGCAGTTTTCGAAGGAACACTGAAGCTTTCTTT. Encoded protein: CASSFRRNTEAFF.

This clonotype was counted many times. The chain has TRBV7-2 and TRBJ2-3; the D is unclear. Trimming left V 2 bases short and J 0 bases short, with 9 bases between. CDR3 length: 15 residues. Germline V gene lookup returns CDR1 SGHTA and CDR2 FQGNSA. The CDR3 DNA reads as TGTGCCAGCAGCTTATTGCTTTCTAGCACAGATACGCAGTATTTT. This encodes CASSLLLSSTDTQYF.

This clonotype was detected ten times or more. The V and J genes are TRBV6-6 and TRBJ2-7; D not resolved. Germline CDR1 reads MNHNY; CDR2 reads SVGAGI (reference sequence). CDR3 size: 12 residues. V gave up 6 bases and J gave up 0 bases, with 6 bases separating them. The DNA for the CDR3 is TGTGCCAGCAGCTCCATCTCCTACGAGCAGTACTTC. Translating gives CASSSISYEQYF.

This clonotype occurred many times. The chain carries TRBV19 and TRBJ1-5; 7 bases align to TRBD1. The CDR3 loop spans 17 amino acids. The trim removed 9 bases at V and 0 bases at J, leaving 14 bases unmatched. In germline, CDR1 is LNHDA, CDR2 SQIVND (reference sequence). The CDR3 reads CARARDSAHDSNQPQHF. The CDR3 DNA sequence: TGTGCCAGGGCTAGGGACAGTGCACACGATAGCAATCAGCCCCAGCATTTT.

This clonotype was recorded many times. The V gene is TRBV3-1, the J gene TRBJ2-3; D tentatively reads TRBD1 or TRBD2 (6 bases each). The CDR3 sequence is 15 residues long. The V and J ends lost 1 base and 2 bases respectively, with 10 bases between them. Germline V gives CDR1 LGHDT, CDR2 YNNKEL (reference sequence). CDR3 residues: CASSQAGAHTDTQYF. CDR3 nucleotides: TGTGCCAGCAGCCAAGCGGGGGCTCACACAGATACGCAGTATTTT.

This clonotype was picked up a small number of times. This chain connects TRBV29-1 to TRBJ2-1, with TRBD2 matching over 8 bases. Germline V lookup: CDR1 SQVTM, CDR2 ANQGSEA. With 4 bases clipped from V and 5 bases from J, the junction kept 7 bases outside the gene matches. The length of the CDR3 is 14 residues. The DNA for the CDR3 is TGCAGCGTTGTGAAAGCGGGGGCCCACAATGAGCAGTTCTTC. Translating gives CSVVKAGAHNEQFF.

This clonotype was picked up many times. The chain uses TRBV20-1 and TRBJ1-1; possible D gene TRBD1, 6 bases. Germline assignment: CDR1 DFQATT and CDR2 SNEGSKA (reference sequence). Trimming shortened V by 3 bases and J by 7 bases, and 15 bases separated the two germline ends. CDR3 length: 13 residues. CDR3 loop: CSASIPGQSEAFF. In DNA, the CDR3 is TGCAGTGCTAGTATCCCGGGACAAAGTGAAGCTTTCTTT.

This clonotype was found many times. The CDR3 loop reads CSAMSPSGNQPQHF. CDR3 in DNA: TGCAGTGCTATGTCCCCCTCGGGCAATCAGCCCCAGCATTTT. The V call is TRBV20-1, the J call TRBJ1-5, with D unresolved. The V and J ends lost 4 bases and 2 bases respectively, with 12 bases between them. The CDR3 is 14 residues long. Germline V gene sequence: CDR1 DFQATT, CDR2 SNEGSKA (reference sequence).

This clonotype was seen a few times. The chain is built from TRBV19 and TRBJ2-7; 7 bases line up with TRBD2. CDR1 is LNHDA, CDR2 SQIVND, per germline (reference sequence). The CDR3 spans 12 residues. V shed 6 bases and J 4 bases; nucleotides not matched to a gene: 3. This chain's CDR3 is CASSGGFYEQYF. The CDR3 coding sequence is TGTGCCAGTAGCGGGGGGTTTTACGAGCAGTACTTC.